The sample holds many counts of the clone carrying this T cell receptor (beta chain). This sample was taken from a study of neurological immune-mediated disorders. The CDR3 is 12 amino acids. The V end lost 3 bases, the J end lost 0 bases, and 5 bases lay between the germline ends. The germline V gene encodes CDR1 DFQATT and CDR2 SNEGSKA (reference sequence). A single record per CDR3 protein comes from TCRdb applying MiXCR to the 5' RACE reads. The data hold 60,000 to 85,000 distinct CDR3 sequences, with 5% to 6% observed a single time. This chain joins TRBV20-1 and TRBJ1-2; tentative D call: TRBD1 (5 bases). Input material: PBMCs. This clonotype originated in a woman in her thirties with multiple sclerosis. CDR3 in DNA: TGCAGTGCTAGGACAGCTAACTATGGCTACACCTTC. It specifies CSARTANYGYTF.